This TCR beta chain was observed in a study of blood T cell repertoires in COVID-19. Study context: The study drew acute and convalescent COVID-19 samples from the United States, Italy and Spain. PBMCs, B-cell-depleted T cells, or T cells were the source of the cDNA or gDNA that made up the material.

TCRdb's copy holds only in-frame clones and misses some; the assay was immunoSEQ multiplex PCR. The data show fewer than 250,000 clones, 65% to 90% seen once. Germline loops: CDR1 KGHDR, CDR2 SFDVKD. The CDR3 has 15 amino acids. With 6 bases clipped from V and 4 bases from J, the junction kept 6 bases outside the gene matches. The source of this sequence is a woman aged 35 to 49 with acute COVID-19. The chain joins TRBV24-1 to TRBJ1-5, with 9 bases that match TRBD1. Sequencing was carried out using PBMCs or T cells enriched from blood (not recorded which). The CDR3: CATSSGGQGNQPQHF. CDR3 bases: TGTGCCACCAGTTCTGGGGGACAGGGTAATCAGCCCCAGCATTTT.